This TCR beta chain originates from a study of shared clonotypes between healthy human individuals. The study, taken as a whole, reports: In contrast to clonotypes shared by all four donors, non-shared clonotypes had lower generation probabilities. The authors expected sequencing depth to affect clonotype sharing among donors. Sorted-subset sequencing was shown by rarefaction to be incomplete despite large depth.

The assay ran at deep level. Clones were read by immunoSEQ multiplex PCR, and TCRdb kept only the in-frame ones, dropping some. The table records 300,000 to 400,000 clones, more than 60% of them present only once. Germline V gives CDR1 SGHAT, CDR2 FQNNGV. The CDR3 spans 18 residues. V lost 5 bases and J 0 bases, leaving 20 bases between the germline ends. About this clone itself: Its antigen is not known.

The chain employs TRBV11-2 and TRBJ2-1, with D hard to call. Sequences were obtained from memory CD4+ T cells sorted from blood. Subset: CD45RA-negative fraction. This sequence originates from a man between 25 and 39 years old in good health. The CDR3 nucleotides read TGTGCCAGCAGCCCCGAGGCACGGTTGAGCAGCTCCTACAATGAGCAGTTCTTC. This codes for CASSPEARLSSSYNEQFF.